The 6 T cell receptor beta chains listed next were all sequenced from one sample in a study of regulatory T cells in long-lasting Graves disease. Indicated time point: persistent/refractory GD, antithyroid drugs over 5 years with positive TRAb. Isolated PBMC RNA provided the starting material for the TCR library. Researchers made TCR beta libraries by using iRepertoire HTBI primers and running Arm-PCR on CDR3 regions. One entry per CDR3 protein, called by TCRdb with MiXCR from the multiplex PCR reads. This table has a few hundred thousand distinct CDR3 sequences, 20% to 25% appearing once. The sample was peripheral blood mononuclear cells (PBMCs), taken when the disease was refractory, from a patient treated with antithyroid drugs. The receptors come from a female donor with Graves disease.

The CDR3 bases are TGTGCCAGCAGCCAAGAGAGACTAGCGCGTTACGAGCAGTACTTC. Protein sequence: CASSQERLARYEQYF. The rearrangement links TRBV3-1 to TRBJ2-7; 8 positions match TRBD2. Germline V lookup: CDR1 LGHDT, CDR2 YNNKEL (reference sequence). Trimming cost V 0 bases and J 4 bases; bases outside gene matches: 5. The CDR3 spans 15 residues.

This clonotype was detected many times. This sequence joins TRBV11-2 and TRBJ1-2, with a weak D call TRBD1 (5 bases). CDR1 is SGHAT, CDR2 FQNNGV, per germline. The CDR3 runs to 17 residues. Between the trimmed V and J ends, which lost 4 bases and 8 bases, there was a span of 26 bases. In nucleotides, the CDR3 is TGTGCCAGCAGCTCGGTAGCCCACACAGTGGGGGGTAGAGGCTACACCTTC. Translation gives CASSSVAHTVGGRGYTF.

This clonotype was recorded at least ten times. This chain joins TRBV28 and TRBJ1-1; no reliable D call. Germline V CDR1 and CDR2: MDHEN, SYDVKM. The V gene lost 8 bases and the J gene lost 5 bases, with 12 bases spanning the gap. This CDR3 spans 12 amino acids. CDR3 coding DNA: TGTGCCAGCGGCACTATTCTAACTGAAGCTTTCTTT. Translation: CASGTILTEAFF.

This clonotype has more than one count but fewer than ten. The chain combines TRBV28 with TRBJ2-3; D not certain. The germline CDR1 and CDR2 sequences are MDHEN and SYDVKM. The CDR3 spans 13 residues. V was clipped by 7 bases and J by 2 bases, with 10 bases between them. DNA for the CDR3: TGTGCCAGCAATTTGGGGATCACAGATACGCAGTATTTT. This gives the protein CASNLGITDTQYF.

Points on this clonotype: A clone one base away is much larger, so this may be a read error. The conserved closing phenylalanine or tryptophan is absent in this CDR3, likely reflecting a read error. The V and J genes are TRBV28 and TRBJ1-1, with D tentatively TRBD1 (5 bases). The CDR3 sequence is 14 residues long. Germline V gives CDR1 MDHEN, CDR2 SYDVKM. Trimming shortened V by 7 bases and J by 1 base, and 13 bases separated the two germline ends. CDR3 residues: CASTPQGRNTEAFL. DNA for the CDR3: TGTGCCAGCACCCCCCAGGGAAGGAACACTGAAGCTTTCCTT.

This clonotype was observed many times. The chain carries TRBV28 and TRBJ2-5, with D perhaps being TRBD1 or TRBD2 (5 bases each). Trimming removed 7 bases at V and 3 bases at J, with 15 bases between. Per the germline V gene, CDR1 is MDHEN and CDR2 is SYDVKM. CDR3 length: 14 amino acids. The CDR3 DNA sequence: TGTGCCAGCACCCGACAGCACGGGGAAGAGACCCAGTACTTC. It encodes CASTRQHGEETQYF.